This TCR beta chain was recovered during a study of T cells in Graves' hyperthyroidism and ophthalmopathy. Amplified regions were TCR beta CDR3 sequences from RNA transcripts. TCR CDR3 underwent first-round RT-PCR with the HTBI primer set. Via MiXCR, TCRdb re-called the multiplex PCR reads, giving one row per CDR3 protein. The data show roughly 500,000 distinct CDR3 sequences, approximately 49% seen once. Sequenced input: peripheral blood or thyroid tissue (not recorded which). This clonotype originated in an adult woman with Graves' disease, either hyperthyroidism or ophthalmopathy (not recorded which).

CDR3 coding DNA: TGCAGCGTTGTTTGGGGGGGTAGCGGGCATACCCAGTACTTC. It yields the protein CSVVWGGSGHTQYF. The chain carries TRBV29-1 and TRBJ2-7, with TRBD2 matching 7 bases. V was clipped by 4 bases and J by 10 bases; unmatched bases: 16. CDR1 and CDR2 from the germline V gene are SQVTM and ANQGSEA. The CDR3 length is 14 residues.